This passage covers 27 T cell receptor beta chains from one sample sequenced in a study of blood T cell repertoires in COVID-19. TCRdb's copy holds only in-frame clones and misses some; the assay was immunoSEQ multiplex PCR. The sample includes tens of thousands of clones, approximately 82% of them seen just once. Sequencing was performed on peripheral blood. The receptors come from a man in his sixties with acute or convalescent COVID-19.

The chain employs TRBV30 and TRBJ1-1, with a weak D call TRBD1 (5 bases). The CDR3 is 12 residues long. The V and J ends lost 2 bases and 6 bases respectively, with 10 bases between them. From germline, CDR1 is GTSNPN and CDR2 SVGIG (reference sequence). In DNA, the CDR3 is TGTGCCTGGAGTATGGCAGGGTCTGAAGCTTTCTTT. Amino acid sequence: CAWSMAGSEAFF.

The chain combines TRBV9 with TRBJ1-6; 9 bases align to TRBD1. Germline assignment: CDR1 SGDLS and CDR2 YYNGEE. The trim removed 0 bases at V and 9 bases at J, leaving 4 bases unmatched. The CDR3 has 15 residues. The CDR3 sequence is CASSVEDRGSSPLHF. DNA of the CDR3: TGTGCCAGCAGCGTAGAAGACAGGGGGAGTTCACCCCTCCACTTT.

The chain has TRBV16 and TRBJ1-1; 12 nucleotides match TRBD1. The germline CDR1 and CDR2 sequences are KGHSY and FQNENV. CDR3 length equals 15 residues. V was pared by 4 bases and J by 3 bases, with 3 bases of the junction left unmatched. The CDR3 DNA follows: TGTGCCAGCAGCCCGGGACAGGGGGCTGACACTGAAGCTTTCTTT. Translating gives CASSPGQGADTEAFF.

V is TRBV7-9 and J is TRBJ2-5, with TRBD2 identical over 9 bases. This CDR3 region has 15 residues. Trimming at V came to 4 bases and at J to 2 bases, leaving 5 bases not matched to a gene. Germline CDR1 reads SEHNR; CDR2 reads FQNEAQ (reference sequence). DNA for the CDR3: TGTGCCAGCAGCTCGTCTAGCGGGGAACAAGAGACCCAGTACTTC. Its protein product is CASSSSSGEQETQYF.

Only a few counts were recorded for this clone. The chain uses TRBV6-2 or TRBV6-3 and TRBJ1-5; a possible D gene is TRBD1 (5 bases). Looked up from germline, CDR1 is MNHEY and CDR2 is SVGEGT. The CDR3 runs to 17 residues. The V end lost 3 bases, the J end lost 4 bases, and 19 bases lay between the germline ends. CDR3: CASSYTGAGLLNQPQHF. CDR3 in DNA: TGTGCCAGCAGTTATACCGGCGCAGGGCTACTTAATCAGCCCCAGCATTTT.

The chain is built from TRBV7-8 and TRBJ1-5; no definite D call. This CDR3 has 15 residues. The germline gives CDR1 SGHVS, CDR2 FQNEAQ. Trimming took off 5 bases at V and 3 bases at J, with 14 bases between the two ends. The CDR3 region has the DNA TGTGCCAGCAGCAGCGACCCGTTGGACAATCAGCCCCAGCATTTT. This translates into CASSSDPLDNQPQHF.

This chain links TRBV30 with TRBJ1-5; D may be TRBD1 (5 bases). CDR1 is GTSNPN and CDR2 is SVGIG in the germline V gene (reference sequence). Trimming shortened V by 3 bases and J by 6 bases, and 12 bases separated the two germline ends. This CDR3 is built from 13 residues. CDR3 in DNA: TGTGCCTGGAGCAGCGGGGGAGCTCAGCCCCAGCATTTT. Translating it yields CAWSSGGAQPQHF.

The chain has TRBV18 and TRBJ2-5; 8 bases align to TRBD1. Unmatched junction bases numbered 1, after V lost 4 bases and J lost 3 bases. Germline V lookup: CDR1 KGHSH, CDR2 LQKENI. This CDR3 has 13 amino acids. The CDR3 bases are TGTGCCAGCTCACGGGGACAGGAAGAGACCCAGTACTTC. Protein: CASSRGQEETQYF.

V usage is TRBV4-1 and J usage is TRBJ1-5; D remains ambiguous. This CDR3 contains 12 residues. Germline CDR1 MGHRA, CDR2 YSYEKL. V shed 3 bases and J shed 11 bases, with 11 bases lying between them. The CDR3 nucleotides are TGCGCCAGCAGCCACGTCGGTATGGCCCAGCATTTT. It translates to CASSHVGMAQHF.

CDR3 residues: CASSRGLAGGRAYNEQFF. The CDR3 DNA reads as TGCGCCAGCAGCAGGGGACTAGCGGGGGGTCGGGCCTACAATGAGCAGTTCTTC. The chain couples TRBV4-1 to TRBJ2-1, with 15 bases aligning to TRBD2. This CDR3 has 18 amino acids. Germline assignment: CDR1 MGHRA and CDR2 YSYEKL. The V segment lost 5 bases and the J segment 2 bases; nucleotides outside the gene matches: 7.

This chain connects TRBV2 to TRBJ2-7, with 9 bases identical to TRBD2. This CDR3 contains 14 residues. CDR1 and CDR2 from the germline V gene are SNHLY and FYNNEI. The ends lost 6 bases at V and 6 bases at J; junction bases unmatched: 9. The CDR3 sequence is CASRPGLASSEQYF. DNA of the CDR3: TGTGCCAGCAGACCGGGACTAGCCAGCTCCGAGCAGTACTTC.

The chain combines TRBV12-3 or TRBV12-4 with TRBJ1-3; D is uncertain. V was clipped by 7 bases and J by 3 bases, with 10 bases between them. The CDR3 is 13 residues long. The CDR3 reads CASTLEGGNTIYF. The CDR3 coding sequence is TGTGCCAGCACTCTAGAGGGTGGAAACACCATATATTTT.

This chain links TRBV28 with TRBJ1-2; 8 nucleotides line up with TRBD1. V shed 5 bases, J shed 0 bases, and the junction held 5 bases outside the gene matches. The CDR3 spans 15 residues. The germline V gene encodes CDR1 MDHEN and CDR2 SYDVKM. The CDR3, as DNA: TGTGCCAGCAGTCCGGGACAGGCTCCTAACTATGGCTACACCTTC. Protein: CASSPGQAPNYGYTF.

This clone was counted a single time. CDR3 DNA sequence: TGCGCCAGCAGCTTGGCCAGCGTCGACACCGGGGAGCTGTTTTTT. This gives the protein CASSLASVDTGELFF. The rearrangement uses TRBV5-1 and TRBJ2-2; D gene uncertain. The V and J ends lost 0 bases and 3 bases respectively, with 9 bases between them. This CDR3 spans 15 amino acids. Germline-derived CDR1 and CDR2 are SGHRS and YFSETQ.

This clone was seen a single time. DNA of the CDR3: TGTGCCAGCAGACGTACAGTTTCCGCCACAGAGACCCAGTACTTC. It specifies CASRRTVSATETQYF. The rearrangement uses TRBV2 and TRBJ2-5; no clear D. Trimming pared 6 bases from V and 4 bases from J, leaving 18 bases between. Germline V gene sequence: CDR1 SNHLY, CDR2 FYNNEI. The CDR3 loop spans 15 amino acids. Full variable domain (remainder filled in from reference TRBV2 and TRBJ2-5): EPEVTQTPSHQVTQMGQEVILRCVPISNHLYFYWYRQILGQKVEFLVSFYNNEISEKSEIFDDQFSVERPDGSNFTLKIRSTKLEDSAMYFCASRRTVSATETQYFGPGTRLLVL.

This clone turned up a few times. The rearrangement joins TRBV3-1 (or the pseudogene TRBV3-2) to TRBJ1-1; no reliable D call. V was cut by 3 bases and J by 1 base, with 9 bases left in between. From germline, CDR1 is LGHDT and CDR2 YNNKEL (reference sequence). The CDR3 has 14 residues. The CDR3 loop is CASSHPSGNTEAFF. In DNA, the CDR3 is TGTGCCAGCAGCCACCCATCGGGGAACACTGAAGCTTTCTTT.

This clone came up once. This chain joins TRBV6-5 and TRBJ2-2; D may be TRBD1 (5 bases). The V and J ends lost 6 bases and 4 bases respectively, with 12 bases between them. Germline V lookup: CDR1 MNHEY, CDR2 SVGAGI. CDR3 length: 14 amino acids. CDR3 amino acids: CASRWQGVTGELFF. In nucleotides, the CDR3 is TGTGCCAGCAGGTGGCAGGGCGTCACCGGGGAGCTGTTTTTT.

The chain couples TRBV5-6 to TRBJ1-2, with D tentatively TRBD1 (5 bases). Trimming pared 4 bases from V and 5 bases from J, leaving 24 bases between. From germline, CDR1 is SGHDT and CDR2 YYEEEE. There are 17 residues in the CDR3. CDR3 loop: CASSPPTGRRPRYGYTF. DNA for the CDR3: TGTGCCAGCAGCCCCCCCACAGGCAGACGACCCCGTTATGGCTACACCTTC.

V gene TRBV27 combines with J gene TRBJ2-1; 7 positions match TRBD2. The V segment lost 5 bases and the J segment 5 bases; nucleotides outside the gene matches: 6. Germline CDR1 is MNHEY and CDR2 is SMNVEV (reference sequence). This CDR3 is 14 amino acids long. In DNA, the CDR3 is TGTGCCAGCAGTCTCCGGGGGACTAACAATGAGCAGTTCTTC. It yields the protein CASSLRGTNNEQFF.

This chain connects TRBV18 to TRBJ1-5, with D possibly TRBD1 on 6 matching bases. Germline V gene lookup returns CDR1 KGHSH and CDR2 LQKENI. The CDR3 spans 15 residues. The germline V and J ends were trimmed by 2 bases and 5 bases, with 13 bases remaining between them. The CDR3 spells CASSPGTSTDQPQHF. For the CDR3, the DNA is TGTGCCAGCTCACCAGGGACATCTACCGATCAGCCCCAGCATTTT.

The chain recombines TRBV7-3 with TRBJ2-3, with D unresolved. Germline V gene data show CDR1 as SGHTA and CDR2 as FQGTGA. Deletions cut 6 bases from V and 0 bases from J, with 7 bases between. CDR3 length equals 13 residues. CDR3: CASRAGSTDTQYF. DNA of the CDR3: TGTGCCAGCAGAGCCGGGAGCACAGATACGCAGTATTTT.

This clone was observed a few times. The chain joins TRBV19 to TRBJ2-7; the D gene is possibly TRBD2 (5 bases). Germline V gene sequence: CDR1 LNHDA, CDR2 SQIVND (reference sequence). Between the trimmed V and J ends, which lost 6 bases and 5 bases, there was a span of 17 bases. The CDR3 sequence is 14 residues long. The CDR3 region has the DNA TGTGCCAGTAGCCCCGGACTCTCTTCTCACGAGCAGTACGTC. Translation: CASSPGLSSHEQYV.

V usage is TRBV5-8 and J usage is TRBJ2-2; TRBD1 aligns across 8 bases. In germline, CDR1 is SGHTS, CDR2 YDEGEE. V trimming: 7 bases; J trimming: 4 bases; junction bases outside the gene matches: 9. This CDR3 comprises 15 residues. In DNA form, the CDR3 reads TGTGCCAGCCGTCTCCGAGACAGGGGCACCGGGGAGCTGTTTTTT. The encoded protein is CASRLRDRGTGELFF.

This chain uses TRBV7-9 with TRBJ1-5, with 11 positions matching TRBD1. Germline loops: CDR1 SEHNR, CDR2 FQNEAQ (reference sequence). The CDR3 extends over 16 amino acids. V lost 5 bases and J lost 6; bases outside the gene matches: 9. CDR3 residues: CASSTGQGAGGQPQHF. The CDR3 bases are TGTGCCAGCAGCACCGGACAGGGGGCTGGGGGTCAGCCCCAGCATTTT.

The chain has TRBV14 and TRBJ1-5, with D possibly being TRBD1 (6 bases). Looked up from germline, CDR1 is SGHDN and CDR2 is FVKESK. The CDR3 length is 13 residues. The V and J ends lost 1 base and 7 bases respectively, with 8 bases between them. This chain's CDR3 is CASSQGGQQPQHF. The CDR3 coding sequence is TGTGCCAGCAGCCAAGGGGGGCAGCAGCCCCAGCATTTT. The full variable domain, with the rest looked up from reference TRBV14 and TRBJ1-5, is EAGVTQFPSHSVIEKGQTVTLRCDPISGHDNLYWYRRVMGKEIKFLLHFVKESKQDESGMPNNRFLAERTGGTYSTLKVQPAELEDSGVYFCASSQGGQQPQHFGDGTRLSIL.

V usage is TRBV5-8 and J usage is TRBJ1-5, with 9 positions matching TRBD1. The CDR3 runs to 15 residues. Germline V gives CDR1 SGHTS, CDR2 YDEGEE. Germline trimming cut 4 bases from V and 5 bases from J; bases unmatched to any gene: 7. CDR3 bases: TGTGCCAGCAGCGGTGGACAGGGGATTTATCAGCCCCAGCATTTT. This translates into CASSGGQGIYQPQHF.

V is TRBV6-5 and J is TRBJ2-3; D unresolved. V lost 0 bases to trimming and J lost 2 bases, with 9 bases between them. CDR1 is MNHEY and CDR2 is SVGAGI in the germline V gene. This CDR3 comprises 15 residues. The CDR3 nucleotides are TGTGCCAGCAGTTACTCAAGGCAGGACACAGATACGCAGTATTTT. This encodes CASSYSRQDTDTQYF.